Presented here are 10 T cell receptor beta chains from one specimen sequenced in a study of blood T cell repertoires in COVID-19. The table came from immunoSEQ multiplex PCR; TCRdb's copy has only in-frame clones and leaves some out. The sample includes about 220,000 clones, about 78% seen only once; the top ten take 7.2%. The sample comprised peripheral blood. Source of these receptors: a woman between 70 and 85 years old with acute or convalescent COVID-19.

This clone was picked up one time. This sequence joins TRBV5-1 and TRBJ1-2, with D perhaps matching TRBD1 (5 bases). The ends were cut back, 3 bases at V and 9 bases at J, with 12 bases in the middle. CDR3 length: 12 residues. Per germline, CDR1 SGHRS and CDR2 YFSETQ. The CDR3 sequence is CASSSDTRRYTF. CDR3 DNA: TGCGCCAGCAGCTCGGACACCCGCCGCTACACCTTC.

The chain couples TRBV6-6 to TRBJ1-1; possible D gene TRBD1, 5 bases. The CDR3 has 12 residues. Trimming cost V 1 base and J 8 bases, with 8 bases left between them. CDR1 is MNHNY and CDR2 is SVGAGI in the germline V gene (reference sequence). The CDR3 nucleotides read TGTGCCAGCAGTTACTTGACAGTAGAAGCTTTCTTT. Its translation is CASSYLTVEAFF.

The chain carries TRBV4-1 and TRBJ2-7; 8 bases map to TRBD1. Germline V gene lookup returns CDR1 MGHRA and CDR2 YSYEKL. The CDR3 is made up of 15 amino acids. The V gene end was trimmed by 4 bases and the J gene end by 2 bases; junction bases not matched to a gene: 7. CDR3 in DNA: TGCGCCAGCAGCCGCCCAGACAGGGGCCCCTACGAGCAGTACTTC. Amino acid sequence: CASSRPDRGPYEQYF.

The genes are TRBV3-1 (or the pseudogene TRBV3-2) and TRBJ2-7; 15 positions agree with TRBD2. With 2 bases clipped from V and 5 bases from J, the junction kept 7 bases outside the gene matches. The CDR3 totals 17 residues. Germline V gene sequence: CDR1 LGHDT, CDR2 YNNKEL (reference sequence). CDR3 loop: CASSQPGLAGGLDEQYF. CDR3 sequence (DNA): TGTGCCAGCAGCCAACCGGGACTAGCGGGGGGCCTAGACGAGCAGTACTTC.

CDR3 region: CAIKGGGSTDTQYF. In nucleotides, the CDR3 is TGTGCCATCAAGGGGGGGGGTAGCACAGATACGCAGTATTTT. V gene TRBV10-3 combines with J gene TRBJ2-3; weak D call: TRBD2 (7 bases). The ends were cut back, 7 bases at V and 0 bases at J, with 11 bases in the middle. CDR1 ENHRY and CDR2 SYGVKD come from the germline V gene. The CDR3 extends over 14 amino acids.

The chain has TRBV19 and TRBJ1-1, with D unclear. Germline V gene lookup returns CDR1 LNHDA and CDR2 SQIVND (reference sequence). Trimming stripped 3 bases from V and 5 bases from J, with 7 bases between. The CDR3 has 12 amino acids. This CDR3 reads CASSIHRTEAFF. The CDR3 nucleotides read TGTGCCAGTAGTATCCACAGAACTGAAGCTTTCTTT. Filled out from reference TRBV19 and TRBJ1-1, the complete variable domain reads DGGITQSPKYLFRKEGQNVTLSCEQNLNHDAMYWYRQDPGQGLRLIYYSQIVNDFQKGDIAEGYSVSREKKESFPLTVTSAQKNPTAFYLCASSIHRTEAFFGQGTRLTVV.

The genes are TRBV10-3 and TRBJ1-3, with 9 bases fitting TRBD1. V was pared by 10 bases and J by 2 bases, with 6 bases of the junction left unmatched. This CDR3 has 14 residues. The germline V gene has CDR1 ENHRY and CDR2 SYGVKD. CDR3 bases: TGTGCCACCGGGGGGACAGGGACTGGAAACACCATATATTTT. It is translated as CATGGTGTGNTIYF.

This chain connects TRBV7-2 to TRBJ2-2; TRBD1 agrees at 9 bases. J lost 3 bases, V lost 4 bases, and 0 bases had no gene match. CDR1 and CDR2 from the germline V gene are SGHTA and FQGNSA. This CDR3 contains 14 residues. The CDR3 here is CASSWTGDTGELFF. The CDR3 DNA is TGTGCCAGCAGCTGGACAGGGGACACCGGGGAGCTGTTTTTT.

The V gene is TRBV5-1, the J gene TRBJ2-3, with TRBD2 matching over 8 bases. V trimming: 3 bases; J trimming: 3 bases; junction bases outside the gene matches: 12. CDR1 SGHRS and CDR2 YFSETQ come from the germline V gene. The length of the CDR3 is 17 residues. CDR3 DNA: TGCGCCAGCAGCTCGTACACCGGGACTAGAGGGACAGATACGCAGTATTTT. Its translation is CASSSYTGTRGTDTQYF.

This chain joins TRBV25-1 and TRBJ1-3, with D maybe TRBD1 (5 bases). CDR1 and CDR2 from the germline V gene are MGHDK and SYGVNS. The CDR3 consists of 15 residues. Trimming took 5 bases from V and 0 from J, leaving 11 bases between them. CDR3 loop: CASSTTQGSGNTIYF. The CDR3 coding sequence is TGTGCCAGCAGTACGACTCAGGGCTCTGGAAACACCATATATTTT.